The next 21 T cell receptor beta chains were all read from a single sample in a study of cytomegalovirus exposure and HLA in healthy donors. A multiplex PCR was run with 60 Vbeta primers and 13 Jbeta primers. TCRdb's table, derived via immunoSEQ multiplex PCR, lists solely in-frame clones and lacks some. The table lists about 120,000 clones, 79% of them singletons. Sequencing was done on a sample of PBMCs. The source of these receptors is a man in his thirties or forties in good health and CMV-seropositive.

This chain links TRBV7-9 with TRBJ1-1; TRBD1 might be the D (5 bases). This CDR3 has 14 amino acids. CDR1 and CDR2 from the germline V gene are SEHNR and FQNEAQ (reference sequence). Trimming shortened V by 6 bases and J by 4 bases, and 15 bases separated the two germline ends. The CDR3 DNA is TGTGCCAGCAGTCAAGGGGAGGTGGGCACTGAAGCTTTCTTT. This codes for CASSQGEVGTEAFF.

This rearrangement joins TRBV7-9 to TRBJ2-3, with TRBD2 identical over 8 bases. Germline V CDR1 and CDR2: SEHNR, FQNEAQ (reference sequence). The CDR3 totals 15 residues. V gave up 1 base and J gave up 5 bases; unmatched junction bases: 5. This CDR3 reads CASSLGTGGRDTQYF. The CDR3 nucleotides are TGTGCCAGCAGCTTAGGTACGGGGGGGCGAGATACGCAGTATTTT.

V usage is TRBV10-3 and J usage is TRBJ1-2; tentatively, D is TRBD1 (5 bases). The CDR3 totals 14 residues. Germline assignment: CDR1 ENHRY and CDR2 SYGVKD. V lost 3 bases to trimming and J lost 5 bases, with 13 bases between them. Here the CDR3 DNA reads TGTGCCATCAGTGATGGGGGGATAACGTATGGCTACACCTTC. This sequence encodes CAISDGGITYGYTF.

The rearrangement uses TRBV28 and TRBJ2-3, with 14 bases aligning to TRBD2. Germline V gives CDR1 MDHEN, CDR2 SYDVKM. This CDR3 region has 20 residues. With V trimmed by 2 bases and J by 1 base, 11 bases remained unmatched. CDR3 in amino acids: CASSLLTGTSGSSGTDTQYF. The CDR3 DNA reads TGTGCCAGCAGTTTACTAACCGGGACTAGCGGGAGTAGCGGCACAGATACGCAGTATTTT. The full variable domain, rest sourced from reference TRBV28 and TRBJ2-3, is DVKVTQSSRYLVKRTGEKVFLECVQDMDHENMFWYRQDPGLGLRLIYFSYDVKMKEKGDIPEGYSVSREKKERFSLILESASTNQTSMYLCASSLLTGTSGSSGTDTQYFGPGTRLTVL.

This chain uses TRBV11-2 with TRBJ1-1; D might be TRBD1 (5 bases). The CDR3 is 13 residues long. The germline gives CDR1 SGHAT, CDR2 FQNNGV. V was shortened by 3 bases and J by 6 bases, with 11 bases between the two germline ends. The CDR3 DNA follows: TGTGCCAGCAGCTTGCCCAGGGAACCTGAAGCTTTCTTT. It specifies CASSLPREPEAFF. Using reference TRBV11-2 and TRBJ1-1 for the parts outside the CDR3, the full variable domain is EAGVAQSPRYKIIEKRQSVAFWCNPISGHATLYWYQQILGQGPKLLIQFQNNGVVDDSQLPKDRFSAERLKGVDSTLKIQPAKLEDSAVYLCASSLPREPEAFFGQGTRLTVV.

V usage is TRBV27 and J usage is TRBJ1-2, with 12 nucleotides matching TRBD1. V lost 1 base and J lost 4; bases outside the gene matches: 10. The CDR3 totals 18 residues. Per the germline V gene, CDR1 is MNHEY and CDR2 is SMNVEV (reference sequence). The CDR3 DNA sequence: TGTGCCAGCAGTTTATGGACCGGGACAGGGGGCTCTGGCTATGGCTACACCTTC. Its protein product is CASSLWTGTGGSGYGYTF.

Only a few counts were recorded for this clone. V gene TRBV7-2 combines with J gene TRBJ2-3; D call uncertain. The CDR3 has 12 amino acids. V lost 3 bases to trimming and J lost 6 bases, with 7 bases between them. Germline V gene sequence: CDR1 SGHTA, CDR2 FQGNSA. DNA for the CDR3: TGTGCCAGCAGCTTCTCGAGGGATACGCAGTATTTT. Its protein is CASSFSRDTQYF.

The chain uses TRBV7-2 and TRBJ1-3; D is uncertain. Trimming shortened V by 1 base and J by 3 bases, and 4 bases separated the two germline ends. Germline assignment: CDR1 SGHTA and CDR2 FQGNSA. The CDR3 extends over 13 amino acids. DNA for the CDR3: TGTGCCAGCAGCTTAGGCGTTGGAAACACCATATATTTT. This gives the protein CASSLGVGNTIYF.

The rearrangement links TRBV5-6 to TRBJ2-5, with D unresolved. Germline V gene sequence: CDR1 SGHDT, CDR2 YYEEEE. The CDR3 sequence is 12 residues long. Trimming pared 0 bases from V and 4 bases from J, leaving 4 bases between. This chain's CDR3 is CASSLVGETQYF. CDR3 bases: TGTGCCAGCAGCTTGGTCGGAGAGACCCAGTACTTC.

This clone was seen once. The chain carries TRBV27 and TRBJ2-1, with D perhaps TRBD1 (6 bases). From germline, CDR1 is MNHEY and CDR2 SMNVEV (reference sequence). V was cut by 3 bases and J by 5 bases, with 14 bases left in between. CDR3 size: 15 residues. CDR3 sequence: CASSFSQGINNEQFF. In DNA form, the CDR3 reads TGTGCCAGCAGTTTCTCGCAGGGGATTAACAATGAGCAGTTCTTC.

V is TRBV5-6 and J is TRBJ2-1, with TRBD2 identical over 14 bases. Germline-derived CDR1 and CDR2 are SGHDT and YYEEEE. The CDR3 contains 17 residues. Trimming at V came to 5 bases and at J to 5 bases, leaving 9 bases not matched to a gene. The CDR3 DNA is TGTGCCAGCAGTCCGGGACTAGCGGGGGCTGCCGACAATGAGCAGTTCTTC. Protein sequence: CASSPGLAGAADNEQFF.

V is TRBV18 and J is TRBJ2-7, with D unresolved. The V end lost 4 bases, the J end lost 4 bases, and 11 bases lay between the germline ends. The CDR3 is 13 residues long. Germline assignment: CDR1 KGHSH and CDR2 LQKENI. CDR3 region: CASSHVGPYEQYF. CDR3 in DNA: TGTGCCAGCTCACACGTGGGCCCTTACGAGCAGTACTTC. Using reference TRBV18 and TRBJ2-7 for the parts outside the CDR3, the full variable domain is NAGVMQNPRHLVRRRGQEARLRCSPMKGHSHVYWYRQLPEEGLKFMVYLQKENIIDESGMPKERFSAEFPKEGPSILRIQQVVRGDSAAYFCASSHVGPYEQYFGPGTRLTVT.

This sequence joins TRBV2 and TRBJ1-3; D might be TRBD1 (5 bases). V lost 7 bases, J lost 0 bases, and 10 bases lay in between. The germline V gene encodes CDR1 SNHLY and CDR2 FYNNEI. This CDR3 is 14 amino acids long. For the CDR3, the DNA is TGTGCCAGCATGACCGACAGCTCTGGAAACACCATATATTTT. Encoded protein: CASMTDSSGNTIYF.

The chain combines TRBV5-4 with TRBJ1-6; 7 bases are a match to TRBD1. This CDR3 spans 16 amino acids. Trimming at V came to 9 bases and at J to 4 bases, leaving 13 bases not matched to a gene. Germline values: CDR1 SGHNT, CDR2 YYREEE (reference sequence). This CDR3 reads CAITDSTGQYNSPLHF. The CDR3 nucleotides are TGTGCCATCACAGATTCTACGGGACAGTATAATTCACCCCTCCACTTT.

V gene TRBV2 combines with J gene TRBJ2-1; maybe TRBD2 (7 bases). CDR3 length equals 13 residues. The germline V gene has CDR1 SNHLY and CDR2 FYNNEI. The V gene lost 6 bases and the J gene lost 15 bases, with 21 bases spanning the gap. The CDR3 DNA reads as TGTGCCAGCAGGGAGAGTGTGGCGGGGGCTGGGTTCTTC. Its translation is CASRESVAGAGFF.

This sequence joins TRBV27 and TRBJ1-2; 8 bases are a match to TRBD1. V was pared by 6 bases and J by 9 bases, with 12 bases of the junction left unmatched. The CDR3 has 14 residues. CDR1 and CDR2 (germline): MNHEY, SMNVEV (reference sequence). The CDR3 nucleotides are TGTGCCAGCAGGAGGACAGGGACTTTTTCCAGCTACACCTTC. Amino acid sequence: CASRRTGTFSSYTF.

This clone was found a few times. This chain links TRBV7-3 with TRBJ1-2; D unclear. The ends were cut back, 7 bases at V and 9 bases at J, with 12 bases in the middle. The CDR3 has 11 residues. Looked up from germline, CDR1 is SGHTA and CDR2 is FQGTGA. The CDR3 DNA reads as TGTGCCAGCATCCCAGGAAACAGCTACACCTTC. Residues: CASIPGNSYTF.

The table lists this clone with a few counts. This sample also contains other DNA sequences that code for the same CDR3. V and J are TRBV13 and TRBJ2-3, with 9 positions matching TRBD2. Germline assignment: CDR1 PRHDT and CDR2 FYEKMQ (reference sequence). The CDR3 spans 17 residues. Trimming cost V 5 bases and J 0 bases; bases outside gene matches: 9. The CDR3 DNA follows: TGTGCCAGCAGCCTACGCTTAGCGGGGGCCAGCACAGATACGCAGTATTTT. This codes for CASSLRLAGASTDTQYF.

The chain joins TRBV7-9 to TRBJ1-2, with 10 positions matching TRBD1. The CDR3 runs 15 residues. The V segment lost 5 bases and the J segment 6 bases; nucleotides outside the gene matches: 9. Germline CDR1 and CDR2: SEHNR and FQNEAQ (reference sequence). The CDR3 DNA reads TGTGCCAGCAGCCCGGAATTTGGGACAGGGGATGGCTACACCTTC. Its protein is CASSPEFGTGDGYTF.

The chain employs TRBV7-9 and TRBJ1-3; no reliable D call. CDR3 length equals 18 residues. V was shortened by 3 bases and J by 0 bases, with 18 bases between the two germline ends. The germline CDR1 and CDR2 sequences are SEHNR and FQNEAQ (reference sequence). This CDR3 is CASSFGNFPLPSGNTIYF. As DNA, the CDR3 is TGTGCCAGCAGCTTCGGGAATTTCCCACTCCCCTCTGGAAACACCATATATTTT.

This chain links TRBV11-3 with TRBJ2-2; D is uncertain. Trimming removed 0 bases at V and 4 bases at J, with 9 bases between. The CDR3 runs to 15 residues. Germline-derived CDR1 and CDR2 are SGHNT and YENEEA. The CDR3 DNA reads as TGTGCCAGCAGCTTAGATGGCACAAGCACCGGGGAGCTGTTTTTT. This codes for CASSLDGTSTGELFF. The entire variable domain, with the rest obtained from reference TRBV11-3 and TRBJ2-2, is as follows: EAGVVQSPRYKIIEKKQPVAFWCNPISGHNTLYWYLQNLGQGPELLIRYENEEAVDDSQLPKDRFSAERLKGVDSTLKIQPAELGDSAVYLCASSLDGTSTGELFFGEGSRLTVL.